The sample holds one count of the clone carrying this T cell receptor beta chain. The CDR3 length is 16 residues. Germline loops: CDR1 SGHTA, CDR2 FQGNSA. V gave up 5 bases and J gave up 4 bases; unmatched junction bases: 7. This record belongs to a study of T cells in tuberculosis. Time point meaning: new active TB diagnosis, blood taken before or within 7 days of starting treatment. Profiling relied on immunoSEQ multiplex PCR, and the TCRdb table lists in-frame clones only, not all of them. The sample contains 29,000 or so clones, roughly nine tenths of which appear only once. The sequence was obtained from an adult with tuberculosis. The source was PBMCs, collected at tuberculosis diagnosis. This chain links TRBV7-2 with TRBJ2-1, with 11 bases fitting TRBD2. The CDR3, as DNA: TGTGCCAGCAGCCCCAGACTAGCGGGGCGTTACAATGAGCAGTTCTTC. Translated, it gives CASSPRLAGRYNEQFF.